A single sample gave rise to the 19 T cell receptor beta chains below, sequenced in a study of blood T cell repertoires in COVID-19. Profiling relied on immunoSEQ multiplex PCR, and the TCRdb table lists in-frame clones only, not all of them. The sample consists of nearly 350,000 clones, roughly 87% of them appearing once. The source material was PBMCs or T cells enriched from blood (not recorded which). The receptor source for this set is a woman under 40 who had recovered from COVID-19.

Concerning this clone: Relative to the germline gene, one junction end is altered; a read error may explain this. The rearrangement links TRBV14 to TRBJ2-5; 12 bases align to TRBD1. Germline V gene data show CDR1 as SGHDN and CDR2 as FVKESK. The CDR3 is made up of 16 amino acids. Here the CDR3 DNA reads TGTGCCAGCAGCCAAGGCTGGGACAGGGGGCAAGGGACCCAGTACTTC. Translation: CASSQGWDRGQGTQYF.

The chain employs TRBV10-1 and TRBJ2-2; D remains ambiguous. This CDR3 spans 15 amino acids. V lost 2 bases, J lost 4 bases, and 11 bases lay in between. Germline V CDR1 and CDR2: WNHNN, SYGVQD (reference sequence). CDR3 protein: CASSEGWRGTGELFF. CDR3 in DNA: TGCGCCAGCAGTGAGGGGTGGCGCGGCACCGGGGAGCTGTTTTTT.

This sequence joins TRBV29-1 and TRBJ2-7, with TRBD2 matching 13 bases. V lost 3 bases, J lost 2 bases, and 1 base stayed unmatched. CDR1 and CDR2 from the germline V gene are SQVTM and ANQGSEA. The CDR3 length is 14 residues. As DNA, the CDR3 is TGCAGCGTTGATACTAGCGGGGGGGCCTACGAGCAGTACTTC. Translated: CSVDTSGGAYEQYF.

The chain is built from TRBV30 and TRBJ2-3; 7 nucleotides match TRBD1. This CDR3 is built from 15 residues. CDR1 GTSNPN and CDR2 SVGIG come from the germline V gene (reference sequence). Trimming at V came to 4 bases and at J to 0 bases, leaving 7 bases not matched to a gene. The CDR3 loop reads CAWTKRQGSTDTQYF. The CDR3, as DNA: TGTGCCTGGACCAAGAGACAGGGCAGCACAGATACGCAGTATTTT.

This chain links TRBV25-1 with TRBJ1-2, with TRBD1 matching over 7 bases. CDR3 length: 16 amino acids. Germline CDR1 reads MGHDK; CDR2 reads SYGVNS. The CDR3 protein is CSPCTGAKQTNYGYTF. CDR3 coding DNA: TGTTCTCCATGCACAGGGGCGAAACAAACTAACTATGGCTACACCTTC.

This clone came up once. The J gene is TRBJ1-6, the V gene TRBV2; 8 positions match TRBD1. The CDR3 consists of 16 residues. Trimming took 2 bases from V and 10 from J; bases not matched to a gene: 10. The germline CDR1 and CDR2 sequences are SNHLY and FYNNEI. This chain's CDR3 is CASSESRTGWQSPLHF. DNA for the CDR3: TGTGCCAGCAGTGAATCCCGGACAGGGTGGCAATCACCCCTCCACTTT.

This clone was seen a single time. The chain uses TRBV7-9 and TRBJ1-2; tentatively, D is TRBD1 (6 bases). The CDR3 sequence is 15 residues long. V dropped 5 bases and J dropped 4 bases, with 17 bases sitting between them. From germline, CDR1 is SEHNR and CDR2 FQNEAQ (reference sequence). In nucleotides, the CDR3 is TGTGCCAGCAGCAACCGGGACATTCTTGGCTATGGCTACACCTTC. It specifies CASSNRDILGYGYTF.

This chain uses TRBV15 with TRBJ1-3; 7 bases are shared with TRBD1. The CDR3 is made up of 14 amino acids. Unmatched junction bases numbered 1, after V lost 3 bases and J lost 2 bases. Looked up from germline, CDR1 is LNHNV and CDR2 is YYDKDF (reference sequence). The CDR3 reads CATSRTGTGNTIYF. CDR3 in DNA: TGTGCCACCAGCAGGACAGGGACTGGAAACACCATATATTTT.

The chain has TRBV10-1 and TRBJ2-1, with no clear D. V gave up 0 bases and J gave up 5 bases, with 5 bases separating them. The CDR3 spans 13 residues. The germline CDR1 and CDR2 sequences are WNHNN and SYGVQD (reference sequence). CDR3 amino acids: CASSESLNNEQFF. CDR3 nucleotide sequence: TGCGCCAGCAGTGAGTCCCTAAACAATGAGCAGTTCTTC.

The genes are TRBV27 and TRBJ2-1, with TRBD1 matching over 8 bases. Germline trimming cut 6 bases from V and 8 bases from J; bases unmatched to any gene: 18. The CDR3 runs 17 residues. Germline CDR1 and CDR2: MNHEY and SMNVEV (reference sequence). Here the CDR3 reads CASSLGPGQAVIHEQFF. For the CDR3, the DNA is TGTGCCAGCAGCCTTGGACCGGGACAGGCGGTCATCCATGAGCAGTTCTTC.

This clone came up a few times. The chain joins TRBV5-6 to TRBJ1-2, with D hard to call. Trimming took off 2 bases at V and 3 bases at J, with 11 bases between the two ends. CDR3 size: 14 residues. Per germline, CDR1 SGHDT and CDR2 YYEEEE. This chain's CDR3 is CASSFGQIDYGYTF. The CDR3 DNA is TGTGCCAGCAGCTTTGGGCAGATTGACTATGGCTACACCTTC. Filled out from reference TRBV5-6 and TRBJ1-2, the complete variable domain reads DAGVTQSPTHLIKTRGQQVTLRCSPKSGHDTVSWYQQALGQGPQFIFQYYEEEERQRGNFPDRFSGHQFPNYSSELNVNALLLGDSALYLCASSFGQIDYGYTFGSGTRLTVV.

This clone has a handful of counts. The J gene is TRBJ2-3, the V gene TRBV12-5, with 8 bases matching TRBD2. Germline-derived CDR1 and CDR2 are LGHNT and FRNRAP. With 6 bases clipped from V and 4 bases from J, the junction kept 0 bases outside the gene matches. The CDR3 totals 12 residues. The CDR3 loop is CASGGLADTQYF. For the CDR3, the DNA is TGTGCTAGTGGGGGACTAGCAGATACGCAGTATTTT.

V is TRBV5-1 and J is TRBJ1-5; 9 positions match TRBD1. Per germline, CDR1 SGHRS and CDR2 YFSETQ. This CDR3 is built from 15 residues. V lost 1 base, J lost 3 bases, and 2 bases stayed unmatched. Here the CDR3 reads CASSLRTGDNQPQHF. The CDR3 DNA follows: TGCGCCAGCAGCTTGAGGACAGGGGACAATCAGCCCCAGCATTTT.

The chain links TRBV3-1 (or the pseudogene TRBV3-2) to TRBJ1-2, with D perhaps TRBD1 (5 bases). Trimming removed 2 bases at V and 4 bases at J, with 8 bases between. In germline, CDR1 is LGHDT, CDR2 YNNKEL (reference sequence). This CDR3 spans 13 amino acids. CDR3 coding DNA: TGTGCCAGCAGCCAACTTGACAGCTATGGCTACACCTTC. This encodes CASSQLDSYGYTF.

CDR3 protein: CASSLAPGMREKLFF. CDR3 sequence (DNA): TGTGCCAGCAGCTTAGCACCGGGAATGCGAGAAAAACTGTTTTTT. This chain connects TRBV7-6 to TRBJ1-4, with D uncertain. V lost 0 bases, J lost 8 bases, and 13 bases lay in between. The CDR3 is 15 amino acids. Per the germline V gene, CDR1 is SGHVS and CDR2 is FNYEAQ.

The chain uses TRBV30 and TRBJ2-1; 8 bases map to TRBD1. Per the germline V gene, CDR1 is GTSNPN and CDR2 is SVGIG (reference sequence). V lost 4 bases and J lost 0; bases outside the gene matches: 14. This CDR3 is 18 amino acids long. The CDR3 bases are TGTGCCTGGACCCAACGCGCTTCTACAGGGGGCTCCTACAATGAGCAGTTCTTC. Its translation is CAWTQRASTGGSYNEQFF.

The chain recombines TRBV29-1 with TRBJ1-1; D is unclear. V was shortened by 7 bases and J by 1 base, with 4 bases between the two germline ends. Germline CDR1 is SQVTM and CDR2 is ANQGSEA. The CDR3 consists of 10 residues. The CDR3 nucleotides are TGCAGCGGTCAGAACACTGAAGCTTTCTTT. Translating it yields CSGQNTEAFF.

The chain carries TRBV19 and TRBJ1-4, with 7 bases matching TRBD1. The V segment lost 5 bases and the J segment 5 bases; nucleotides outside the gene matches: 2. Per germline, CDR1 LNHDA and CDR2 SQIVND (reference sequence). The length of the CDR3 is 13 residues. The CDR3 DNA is TGTGCCAGTAGTGCGACAGGGAATGAAAAACTGTTTTTT. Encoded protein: CASSATGNEKLFF.

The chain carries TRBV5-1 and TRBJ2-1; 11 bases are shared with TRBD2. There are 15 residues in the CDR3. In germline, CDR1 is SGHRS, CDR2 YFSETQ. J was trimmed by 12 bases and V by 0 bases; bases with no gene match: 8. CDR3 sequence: CASSLEVAGGRVQFF. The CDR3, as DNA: TGCGCCAGCAGCTTGGAGGTAGCGGGGGGGCGAGTGCAGTTCTTC.